This is a list of T cell receptor beta chains from one sample in a study of cytomegalovirus exposure and HLA in healthy donors. This table comes from immunoSEQ multiplex PCR, and its TCRdb copy is limited to in-frame clones, with some not included. The sample lists 300,000 to 450,000 clones, 70% to 90% seen once, with approximately 0.8% in the top ten. Material for sequencing was PBMCs. These receptors all stem from a woman between 18 and 30 years old in good health and CMV-seronegative. CDR3s include the opening cysteine and the closing phenylalanine or tryptophan. A D gene is named only where the DNA matches it firmly. Size values are once, few and many counts, or a class for expanded clones, and some rows have none.

clone_size,j_call,v_call,d_call,cdr3_aa,cdr3_nt
NA,TRBJ2-3,TRBV5-1,NA,CASSLRERPFTDTQYF,TGCGCCAGCAGCTTGAGGGAGCGGCCCTTCACAGATACGCAGTATTTT
NA,TRBJ2-5,TRBV30,TRBD2,CAWSRNRGGEETQYF,TGTGCCTGGAGCCGTAATCGGGGGGGGGAAGAGACCCAGTACTTC
NA,TRBJ2-4,TRBV2,NA,CASSERSGAKNIQYF,TGTGCCAGCAGTGAAAGGTCGGGGGCCAAAAACATTCAGTACTTC
NA,TRBJ2-7,TRBV30,TRBD1,CAWSPTPGQGQYF,TGTGCCTGGAGCCCGACCCCGGGACAGGGGCAGTACTTC
few,TRBJ2-1,TRBV2,NA,CASSGDYNEQFF,TGTGCCAGCAGCGGGGATTACAATGAGCAGTTCTTC
NA,TRBJ1-2,TRBV28,TRBD1,CASSYGAGGGGYTF,TGTGCCAGCAGTTATGGCGCAGGGGGCGGTGGCTACACCTTC
NA,TRBJ2-3,TRBV25-1,TRBD2,CATTKRNSGLSTDTQYF,TGTGCCACCACTAAGAGAAATAGCGGGCTAAGCACAGATACGCAGTATTTT
NA,TRBJ1-5,TRBV30,NA,CAWSPITGRDNQPQHF,TGTGCCTGGAGTCCCATTACAGGGCGCGACAATCAGCCCCAGCATTTT
NA,TRBJ1-1,TRBV11-2,NA,CASSRGQNTEAFF,TGTGCCAGCAGTCGGGGACAGAACACTGAAGCTTTCTTT
NA,TRBJ1-2,TRBV5-4,TRBD1,CAIDHKDRAWNGYTF,TGTGCCATCGATCACAAGGACAGGGCATGGAATGGCTACACCTTC
NA,TRBJ2-7,TRBV5-1,NA,CASSEDRSSYEQYF,TGCGCCAGCAGCGAAGACAGGAGCTCCTACGAGCAGTACTTC
NA,TRBJ1-5,TRBV30,TRBD1,CAWSPRTGERNQPQHF,TGTGCCTGGAGTCCTCGGACAGGGGAAAGGAATCAGCCCCAGCATTTT
few,TRBJ1-1,TRBV28,TRBD1,CASSLLGQGFTEAFF,TGTGCCAGCAGTTTATTGGGACAGGGATTCACTGAAGCTTTCTTT
few,TRBJ2-7,TRBV5-1,NA,CASSFGGDSYEQYF,TGCGCCAGCAGCTTTGGAGGGGATTCCTACGAGCAGTACTTC